The sequence of this TCR beta chain was determined in a study of blood T cell repertoires in COVID-19. The V and J ends lost 1 base and 1 base respectively, with 8 bases between them. The CDR3 runs to 15 residues. CDR1 and CDR2 (germline): MNHNS, SASEGT. Sequenced by immunoSEQ multiplex PCR; TCRdb stores in-frame clones only, minus some. The data show 250,000 to 400,000 clones, with roughly nine tenths seen just once and 2.9% held by the top ten. The source is a woman aged 25 to 45 with COVID-19, enrolled during active disease. This sequence joins TRBV6-1 and TRBJ1-5; D gene unclear. The sample taken for sequencing was peripheral blood. For the CDR3, the DNA is TGTGCCAGCAGTGAAGTTCTGGGCAGCAATCAGCCCCAGCATTTT. It encodes CASSEVLGSNQPQHF.